This T cell receptor beta chain was identified during a study of T cell responses to AZD1222 COVID-19 vaccine. The CDR3 runs 12 residues. Germline assignment: CDR1 MRHNA and CDR2 SNTAGT. V was cut by 5 bases and J by 7 bases, with 9 bases left in between. Findings and caveats of the study: Increased Spike-specific TCR breadth and depth were observed after two AZD1222 doses. A mostly white British donor set with more females was recruited, and clonal diversity was possibly underestimated. There were vaccine-associated CD4 TCRs across spike, dominant at 160-218 and 743-854.

Note on this clone: Antigen unknown.

Sequenced by immunoSEQ multiplex PCR; TCRdb stores in-frame clones only, minus some. The sample lists around 100,000 clones; approximately 89% were seen once. This chain connects TRBV6-4 to TRBJ2-1; D is unclear. This material consisted of peripheral blood, taken on day 0 of AZD1222 vaccination. The sequence came from an adult in good health. CDR3 coding DNA: TGTGCCAGCAGTCCCAACGGGAATGAGCAGTTCTTC. Its protein is CASSPNGNEQFF.